What follows is one T cell receptor beta chain and its context. The antigen remains undetermined. The CDR3 has 15 residues. Deletions cut 0 bases from V and 0 bases from J, with 6 bases between. CDR1 is SGHRS and CDR2 is YFSETQ in the germline V gene. The data were obtained in a study of T cells in localized non-small cell lung cancer. Study-level findings and limits: Longer overall survival was seen with higher T cell density measured in blood.

The method was immunoSEQ multiplex PCR; TCRdb's version includes in-frame clones alone and lacks a portion of them. The sample records tens of thousands of clones, around 93% being singletons. The source material was peripheral blood, sampled before any cancer treatment. The V gene is TRBV5-1, the J gene TRBJ1-4, with unresolved D. This receptor was obtained from a female donor older than 55 with stage II squamous cell lung carcinoma. CDR3 sequence: CASSLEAPTNEKLFF. CDR3 bases: TGCGCCAGCAGCTTGGAAGCCCCAACTAATGAAAAACTGTTTTTT.